These T cell receptor beta chains were read from a single sample in a study of T-cell memory formation after mild COVID-19. From the 5' RACE reads, TCRdb called clonotypes with MiXCR, one entry per CDR3 protein. The sample lists about 430,000 distinct CDR3 sequences, approximately 24% occurring once. Sequenced material: PBMCs or a T cell subset sorted from them (not recorded which). These receptors came from an adult woman who had mild COVID-19 (a few samples of this study predate the infection). Cell type and time point are not known. CDR3s include the opening cysteine and the closing phenylalanine or tryptophan. D genes are given only for firm matches. Not every row has a clone size; where given, it reads once, few, many or a size class.

cdr3_length,d_call,v_call,j_call,clone_size,cdr3_aa,cdr3_nt
16,TRBD2,TRBV7-9,TRBJ2-7,few,CASSSDRSGSSYEQYF,TGTGCCAGCAGCTCCGACCGTAGCGGGAGCTCCTACGAGCAGTACTTC
14,NA,TRBV20-1,TRBJ2-3,few,CSASLGTGTDTQYF,TGCAGTGCTAGCCTCGGGACTGGCACAGATACGCAGTATTTT
14,NA,TRBV5-5,TRBJ1-2,NA,CASSLDRNDYGYTF,TGTGCCAGCAGCTTGGACAGGAATGACTATGGCTACACCTTC
15,NA,TRBV6-5,TRBJ2-3,once,CASSPRGAATDTQYF,TGTGCCAGCAGCCCTCGGGGAGCGGCAACAGATACGCAGTATTTT
13,NA,TRBV7-9,TRBJ2-1,few,CASSPSLYNEQFF,TGTGCCAGCAGCCCTTCTCTCTACAATGAGCAGTTCTTC
11,TRBD1,TRBV7-2,TRBJ2-1,few,CASSRTGAAFF,TGTGCCAGCAGCCGGACAGGGGCTGCGTTCTTC
13,TRBD2,TRBV30,TRBJ2-1,NA,CAWSSSGYNEQFF,TGTGCCTGGAGTTCTAGCGGTTACAATGAGCAGTTCTTC
13,NA,TRBV12-3/TRBV12-4,TRBJ2-3,few,CATGRQGPDTQYF,TGTGCCACCGGGCGTCAGGGACCAGATACGCAGTATTTT
16,TRBD2,TRBV12-3/TRBV12-4,TRBJ2-1,NA,CASRISSGSSYNEQFF,TGTGCCAGCAGGATAAGTAGCGGGAGTTCCTACAATGAGCAGTTCTTC
16,NA,TRBV5-5,TRBJ1-4,few,CASSLGPSTFNEKLFF,TGTGCCAGCAGCTTGGGACCCTCTACTTTTAATGAAAAACTGTTTTTT
15,NA,TRBV4-2,TRBJ2-3,NA,CASSQGVGGTDTQYF,TGTGCCAGCAGCCAAGGCGTAGGGGGGACAGATACGCAGTATTTT
13,NA,TRBV7-9,TRBJ2-7,NA,CASSYRGPYEQYF,TGTGCCAGCAGCTATCGGGGTCCCTACGAGCAGTACTTC
9,NA,TRBV7-9,TRBJ2-1,NA,CARGDEQFF,TGTGCCAGAGGGGATGAGCAGTTCTTC
12,NA,TRBV7-9,TRBJ2-1,few,CASSRDFTGEFF,TGTGCCAGCAGTCGGGACTTCACAGGAGAGTTCTTC
13,NA,TRBV20-1,TRBJ1-5,NA,CSASTDGNQPQHF,TGCAGTGCTAGTACAGACGGCAATCAGCCCCAGCATTTT
16,TRBD1,TRBV12-3/TRBV12-4,TRBJ1-5,NA,CASSTRDRGRGQPQHF,TGTGCCAGCAGCACACGAGACAGGGGCAGAGGTCAGCCCCAGCATTTT
14,NA,TRBV12-3/TRBV12-4,TRBJ2-3,few,CASSLAGRGNTQYF,TGTGCCAGCAGTTTGGCAGGGCGCGGGAATACGCAGTATTTT
17,NA,TRBV18,TRBJ2-3,NA,CASSPPFWGSHTDTQYF,TGTGCCAGCTCACCGCCGTTTTGGGGGAGCCACACAGATACGCAGTATTTT
17,TRBD1,TRBV7-6,TRBJ2-7,few,CASSLAQGGQGTYEQYF,TGTGCCAGCAGCTTAGCCCAGGGGGGACAGGGAACCTACGAGCAGTACTTC
18,NA,TRBV12-5,TRBJ2-1,NA,CALGGQPKRDRSYNEQFF,TGTGCCCTGGGGGGACAGCCAAAGCGGGACCGGTCCTACAATGAGCAGTTCTTC
14,TRBD1,TRBV3-1,TRBJ2-5,many,CASSPGQGGETQYF,TGTGCCAGCAGCCCCGGACAGGGTGGGGAGACCCAGTACTTC
16,TRBD2,TRBV7-9,TRBJ2-3,NA,CASSLGTSDYTDTQYF,TGTGCCAGCAGCTTAGGGACTAGCGATTACACAGATACGCAGTATTTT
19,TRBD2,TRBV12-3/TRBV12-4,TRBJ2-1,many,CASSLALPRGRYGNNEQFF,TGTGCCAGCAGTTTAGCGCTACCTCGCGGGAGGTATGGGAACAATGAGCAGTTCTTC
15,TRBD1,TRBV20-1,TRBJ2-1,NA,CSARGTGGLPHEQFF,TGCAGTGCTAGAGGGACAGGGGGCCTCCCCCATGAGCAGTTCTTC
15,NA,TRBV27,TRBJ2-1,NA,CASSVSGASYNEQFF,TGTGCCAGCAGTGTCTCGGGGGCCTCCTACAATGAGCAGTTCTTC
14,TRBD2,TRBV20-1,TRBJ2-1,few,CSATSGSRVNEQFF,TGCAGTGCGACTAGCGGGAGTCGAGTCAATGAGCAGTTCTTC
18,NA,TRBV12-5,TRBJ2-3,NA,CASGLGLGGEHSTDTQYF,TGTGCTAGTGGTTTGGGCCTAGGTGGGGAGCACAGCACAGATACGCAGTATTTT
14,NA,TRBV6-2/TRBV6-3,TRBJ2-7,few,CASTKRTSTYEQYF,TGTGCCAGCACTAAAAGGACAAGCACCTACGAGCAGTACTTC
11,NA,TRBV3-1,TRBJ2-2,NA,CASSHEGELFF,TGTGCCAGCAGCCACGAGGGGGAGCTGTTTTTT
16,NA,TRBV11-2,TRBJ2-1,few,CASSLDVGGAYNEQFF,TGTGCCAGCAGCTTAGATGTGGGGGGAGCCTACAATGAGCAGTTCTTC
18,TRBD2,TRBV10-3,TRBJ2-5,few,CAISEPPGLAGTGETQYF,TGTGCCATCAGTGAGCCCCCGGGACTAGCGGGGACGGGAGAGACCCAGTACTTC
13,NA,TRBV20-1,TRBJ1-2,NA,CSARDLNNHGYTF,TGCAGTGCTAGAGACCTGAACAATCATGGCTACACCTTC
11,NA,TRBV20-1,TRBJ2-1,few,CSAPERDEQFF,TGCAGTGCTCCAGAACGTGATGAGCAGTTCTTC